What follows are 11 T cell receptor beta chains derived from one specimen sequenced in a study of T cells after yellow fever vaccination. MiXCR was run by TCRdb on the 5' RACE reads, yielding one entry per CDR3 protein. The table shows approximately 550,000 distinct CDR3 sequences, with about 13% occurring only once. The sample consisted of PBMCs, taken on the day of the yellow fever booster vaccination. These receptors all come from a man aged 30-40 years who received the YFV17D yellow fever vaccine.

J is TRBJ1-1 and V is TRBV10-3; D unclear. In germline, CDR1 is ENHRY, CDR2 SYGVKD. The V end lost 9 bases, the J end lost 8 bases, and 13 bases lay between the germline ends. The CDR3 consists of 11 residues. The CDR3 bases are TGTGCCATTAAAATGGACCTCGAAGCTTTCTTT. As protein: CAIKMDLEAFF.

As to this clonotype: Being one base from a much bigger clone, this may be a read error. This is likely a read error, given that the CDR3 carries no conserved phenylalanine or tryptophan at its end. The J gene is TRBJ2-3, the V gene TRBV12-3 or TRBV12-4; 12 bases are a match to TRBD2. V was pared by 4 bases and J by 5 bases, with 10 bases of the junction left unmatched. The CDR3 spans 17 residues. Here the CDR3 reads CASSSPSGRVGRDTQYS. The CDR3 bases are TGTGCCAGCAGTTCCCCTAGCGGGAGGGTAGGACGAGATACGCAGTATTCT.

V is TRBV15 and J is TRBJ2-5; 8 nucleotides match TRBD2. Germline V CDR1 and CDR2: LNHNV, YYDKDF (reference sequence). This CDR3 region has 14 residues. J was trimmed by 4 bases and V by 0 bases; bases with no gene match: 1. The CDR3 nucleotides read TGTGCCACCAGCAGAGATAGCGGGATAGAGACCCAGTACTTC. It yields the protein CATSRDSGIETQYF.

This clonotype was seen a few times. The chain uses TRBV7-2 and TRBJ2-1; 11 nucleotides agree with TRBD2. The CDR3 has 15 residues. From germline, CDR1 is SGHTA and CDR2 FQGNSA. Trimming removed 7 bases from V and 4 bases from J; junction bases left unmatched: 6. This chain's CDR3 is CASTPTSGVYNEQFF. The CDR3 DNA reads as TGTGCCAGCACCCCGACTAGCGGGGTTTACAATGAGCAGTTCTTC.

This clonotype was seen more than once but under ten times. The gene calls are TRBV4-2 and TRBJ2-1, with 7 positions matching TRBD2. From germline, CDR1 is LGHNA and CDR2 YNFKEQ. V was clipped by 1 base and J by 7 bases; unmatched bases: 7. This CDR3 is built from 15 residues. DNA of the CDR3: TGTGCCAGCAGCCAAGGGAGCGGGGCTGTTAATGAGCAGTTCTTC. It yields the protein CASSQGSGAVNEQFF.

This clonotype was observed a few times. The rearrangement uses TRBV4-3 and TRBJ1-1; D gene ambiguous. Germline CDR1 LGHNA, CDR2 YSLEER. The V gene lost 3 bases and the J gene lost 4 bases, with 9 bases spanning the gap. The CDR3 has 13 amino acids. Here the CDR3 reads CASSQPGVTEAFF. The CDR3 DNA reads as TGCGCCAGCAGCCAGCCCGGGGTCACTGAAGCTTTCTTT.

CDR3 region: CASSLVPAASGNTIYF. Here the CDR3 DNA reads TGTGCCAGCAGCTTAGTACCTGCGGCCTCTGGAAACACCATATATTTT. This rearrangement joins TRBV7-6 to TRBJ1-3; D unclear. V lost 1 base, J lost 0 bases, and 10 bases lay in between. Germline V gives CDR1 SGHVS, CDR2 FNYEAQ. The CDR3 extends over 16 amino acids.

This chain uses TRBV4-1 with TRBJ2-6; D gene ambiguous. Germline CDR1 and CDR2: MGHRA and YSYEKL. V was trimmed by 0 bases and J by 0 bases, leaving 9 bases between them. This CDR3 is built from 17 residues. CDR3 DNA sequence: TGCGCCAGCAGCCAAGATTTCCGAACCTCTGGGGCCAACGTCCTGACTTTC. This translates into CASSQDFRTSGANVLTF.

The genes are TRBV28 and TRBJ2-2; 7 bases are a match to TRBD2. The CDR3 is 13 residues long. Germline V lookup: CDR1 MDHEN, CDR2 SYDVKM. With V trimmed by 3 bases and J by 7 bases, 2 bases remained unmatched. The CDR3 DNA reads TGTGCCAGCAGTTTGGGGGGGTTCGGGGAGCTGTTTTTT. Encoded protein: CASSLGGFGELFF.

The rearrangement uses TRBV6-1 and TRBJ2-1, with 12 bases lining up with TRBD2. CDR3 length equals 16 residues. CDR1 and CDR2 from the germline V gene are MNHNS and SASEGT. The V and J ends lost 6 bases and 6 bases, in that order; junction bases with no gene match: 9. This chain's CDR3 is CASRSSGRGPGNEQFF. The CDR3, as DNA: TGTGCCAGCAGATCTAGCGGGAGGGGTCCCGGCAATGAGCAGTTCTTC.

This clonotype was seen only a few times. The V call is TRBV20-1, the J call TRBJ2-1, with 9 bases aligning to TRBD2. J lost 7 bases, V lost 5 bases, and 12 bases had no gene match. This CDR3 region has 15 residues. Germline lookup yields CDR1 DFQATT and CDR2 SNEGSKA (reference sequence). CDR3: CSAPSVAGVLNEQFF. In DNA form, the CDR3 reads TGCAGTGCTCCCTCAGTAGCGGGAGTATTGAATGAGCAGTTCTTC.